This T cell receptor beta chain was documented in a study of lymphopenia after photon versus proton radiotherapy. Study results and caveats: After the lymphocyte nadir, photon-treated repertoires showed oligoclonal expansion, especially of CD8+ Temra cells. Survival link was tested only in deceased patients; proton benefit remains a possibility. Relative stability marked proton patients; photon patients lost diversity and naive cells. Post-nadir TCR diversity decline inversely tracked overall survival among those who died.

The V end was cut by 7 bases, the J end by 2 bases, with 15 bases between. CDR3 length: 14 amino acids. CDR1 MDHEN and CDR2 SYDVKM come from the germline V gene. Repertoires were generated with immunoSEQ multiplex PCR, while TCRdb's copy carries only in-frame clones and drops some. This table has 25,000 to 35,000 clones, approximately 87% appearing once. A word on this clone: No antigen is known for it.

This receptor was obtained from a woman aged 55-70 years with cholangiocarcinoma. Some clones in this sample may be carry-over from other donors' samples. The chain employs TRBV28 and TRBJ2-7, with D unresolved. The sequencing here drew on peripheral blood, taken from a patient treated with proton-based radiotherapy. CDR3 amino acids: CASIPPGPPYEQYF. DNA of the CDR3: TGTGCCAGCATCCCACCGGGTCCTCCCTACGAGCAGTACTTC.